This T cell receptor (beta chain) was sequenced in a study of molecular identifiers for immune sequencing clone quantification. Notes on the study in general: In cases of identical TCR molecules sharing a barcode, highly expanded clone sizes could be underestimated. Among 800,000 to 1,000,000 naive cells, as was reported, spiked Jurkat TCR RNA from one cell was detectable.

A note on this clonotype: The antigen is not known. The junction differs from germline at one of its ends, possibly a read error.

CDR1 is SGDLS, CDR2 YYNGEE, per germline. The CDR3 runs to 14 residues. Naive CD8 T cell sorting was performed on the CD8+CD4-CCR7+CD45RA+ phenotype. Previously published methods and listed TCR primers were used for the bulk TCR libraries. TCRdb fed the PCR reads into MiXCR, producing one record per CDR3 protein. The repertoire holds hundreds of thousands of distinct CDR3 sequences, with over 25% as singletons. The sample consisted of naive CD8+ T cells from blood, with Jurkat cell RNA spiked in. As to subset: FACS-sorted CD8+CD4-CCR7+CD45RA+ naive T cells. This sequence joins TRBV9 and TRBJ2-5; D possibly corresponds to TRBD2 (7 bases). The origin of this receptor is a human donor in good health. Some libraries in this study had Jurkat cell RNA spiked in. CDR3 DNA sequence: TGTGCCAGCAGCGAAGGGGGGGAGCCGGTCGTCCTGGACTTC. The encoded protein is CASSEGGEPVVLDF.